One and the same sample provided the 29 T cell receptor beta chains below, sequenced in a study of T cells in Graves' hyperthyroidism and ophthalmopathy. RNA transcripts yielded amplified TCR beta CDR3 regions. The TCR CDR3 was amplified in a first-round RT-PCR using the HTBI primer set. Using its own MiXCR run on the multiplex PCR reads, TCRdb lists one record per CDR3 protein. This sample yields around 560,000 distinct CDR3 sequences, of which 16% are seen a single time; approximately 18% belongs to the top ten. Sequencing input: blood. These receptors all stem from a woman in her late teens or twenties with Graves' hyperthyroidism.

This clonotype showed up many times. The V and J genes are TRBV27 and TRBJ2-1; D may match TRBD1 or TRBD2 (5 bases each). V lost 1 base and J lost 7, with 11 bases in between. The CDR3 contains 14 residues. Per germline, CDR1 MNHEY and CDR2 SMNVEV (reference sequence). CDR3 region: CASSLLPWGNEQFF. CDR3 DNA: TGTGCCAGCAGTTTATTACCCTGGGGGAATGAGCAGTTCTTC.

A word on this clonotype: This sequence may be a read error, since a much larger clone differs from it by one base. The V gene is TRBV30, the J gene TRBJ2-1, with 7 bases fitting TRBD2. V trimming: 3 bases; J trimming: 8 bases; junction bases outside the gene matches: 10. Germline-derived CDR1 and CDR2 are GTSNPN and SVGIG (reference sequence). The CDR3 contains 14 residues. CDR3 nucleotides: TGTGCCTGGAGAAGTCCGGGAGGAGAAGATGAGCAGTTCTTC. Protein sequence: CAWRSPGGEDEQFF.

This clonotype was counted many times. The CDR3 bases are TGCAGTGCTGCACCTTTACAGGGTTCTAATGAAAAACTGTTTTTT. Translation gives CSAAPLQGSNEKLFF. The chain carries TRBV20-1 and TRBJ1-4; D possibly corresponds to TRBD1 (6 bases). CDR1 DFQATT and CDR2 SNEGSKA come from the germline V gene (reference sequence). This CDR3 has 15 amino acids. V shed 5 bases and J shed 3 bases, with 16 bases lying between them.

This clonotype turned up a few times. CDR3 region: CASSLVGRGLTDTQYF. CDR3 nucleotides: TGTGCCAGCAGCTTAGTCGGCAGGGGGCTCACAGATACGCAGTATTTT. The chain employs TRBV7-8 and TRBJ2-3, with 8 bases fitting TRBD1. CDR3 length equals 16 residues. V lost 1 base and J lost 2; bases outside the gene matches: 5. CDR1 and CDR2 from the germline V gene are SGHVS and FQNEAQ.

The genes are TRBV11-2 and TRBJ2-2, with 13 bases identical to TRBD2. Germline lookup yields CDR1 SGHAT and CDR2 FQNNGV. V was clipped by 6 bases and J by 4 bases; unmatched bases: 2. The CDR3 sequence is 15 residues long. CDR3 sequence (DNA): TGTGCCAGCAGTGGACTAGCGGGGGCCACCGGGGAGCTGTTTTTT. This codes for CASSGLAGATGELFF.

In this sample, this clonotype turned up many times. J is TRBJ1-6 and V is TRBV14, with D possibly TRBD1 on 6 matching bases. Germline V gives CDR1 SGHDN, CDR2 FVKESK. The CDR3 length is 15 residues. V shed 1 base and J shed 10 bases, with 14 bases lying between them. The CDR3 here is CASSQGGGRASPLHF. CDR3 coding DNA: TGTGCCAGCAGCCAAGGGGGGGGCCGAGCATCACCCCTCCACTTT.

In this sample, this clonotype turned up a few times. This chain links TRBV7-9 with TRBJ1-2; tentatively, D is TRBD1 (5 bases). The ends were cut back, 5 bases at V and 2 bases at J, with 15 bases in the middle. The germline gives CDR1 SEHNR, CDR2 FQNEAQ (reference sequence). The CDR3 length is 15 residues. As DNA, the CDR3 is TGTGCCAGCAGCCCTGGGACGGCAAGGAACTATGGCTACACCTTC. It yields the protein CASSPGTARNYGYTF.

This clonotype was recorded once. This chain links TRBV6-1 with TRBJ2-7; D unclear. Trimming removed 6 bases from V and 4 bases from J, with 16 bases in between. The CDR3 contains 14 residues. Germline V gene data show CDR1 as MNHNS and CDR2 as SASEGT. CDR3 sequence: CASRPRVATYEQYF. The DNA for the CDR3 is TGTGCCAGCAGGCCGAGAGTGGCGACGTACGAGCAGTACTTC.

In this sample, this clonotype turned up many times. The gene calls are TRBV5-1 and TRBJ2-3, with D possibly TRBD2 on 5 matching bases. Germline CDR1 SGHRS, CDR2 YFSETQ. This CDR3 is 15 amino acids long. Trimming shortened V by 6 bases and J by 3 bases, and 17 bases separated the two germline ends. CDR3 bases: TGCGCCAGCACCGTCGAGGGTTTCGGAACAGATACGCAGTATTTT. Its translation is CASTVEGFGTDTQYF.

The V gene is TRBV24-1, the J gene TRBJ2-7; 13 bases line up with TRBD2. The CDR3 runs to 14 residues. V was pared by 3 bases and J by 5 bases, with 0 bases of the junction left unmatched. CDR1 and CDR2 from the germline V gene are KGHDR and SFDVKD. CDR3 sequence reads: CATSDGLAGDEQYF. CDR3 bases: TGTGCCACCAGTGATGGACTAGCGGGGGACGAGCAGTACTTC.

This clonotype was counted a few times. The rearrangement joins TRBV12-3 or TRBV12-4 to TRBJ1-5; TRBD1 is a possible D gene (6 bases). The V end lost 2 bases, the J end lost 11 bases, and 25 bases lay between the germline ends. The CDR3 consists of 17 residues. The CDR3: CASSLRAGGAAARAQHF. For the CDR3, the DNA is TGTGCCAGCAGTTTACGTGCGGGGGGGGCGGCCGCCCGGGCCCAGCATTTT.

This clonotype turned up a few times. The gene calls are TRBV9 and TRBJ2-7, with TRBD1 identical over 7 bases. CDR1 is SGDLS, CDR2 YYNGEE, per germline. This CDR3 region has 16 residues. Unmatched junction bases numbered 8, after V lost 1 base and J lost 1 base. As DNA, the CDR3 is TGTGCCAGCAGCGTAAACCGGGACAGACCATCCTACGAGCAGTACTTC. Its translation: CASSVNRDRPSYEQYF.

This clonotype was seen ten or more times. V is TRBV2 and J is TRBJ2-7; 12 positions agree with TRBD2. Germline CDR1 and CDR2: SNHLY and FYNNEI. V lost 8 bases, J lost 1 base, and 21 bases stayed unmatched. This CDR3 has 20 amino acids. The CDR3 region is CASVAGTSGPTGTKSYEQYF. The CDR3 nucleotides read TGTGCCAGCGTAGCCGGGACTAGCGGGCCTACGGGGACCAAGTCCTACGAGCAGTACTTC.

The V call is TRBV10-3, the J call TRBJ2-5, with D perhaps being TRBD1 or TRBD2 (5 bases each). Germline assignment: CDR1 ENHRY and CDR2 SYGVKD. V lost 3 bases and J lost 5, with 19 bases in between. The CDR3 covers 16 residues. As DNA, the CDR3 is TGTGCCATCAGTGACTCTTCGGGGCCCCCGTGGGAGACCCAGTACTTC. Protein: CAISDSSGPPWETQYF.

This clonotype was counted at least ten times. The chain recombines TRBV6-1 with TRBJ2-7; D perhaps matches TRBD2 (5 bases). Trimming pared 2 bases from V and 5 bases from J, leaving 13 bases between. The CDR3 runs to 14 residues. Germline CDR1 is MNHNS and CDR2 is SASEGT. CDR3 loop: CASSESPTRDEQYF. The CDR3 DNA reads TGTGCCAGCAGTGAATCCCCCACGCGGGACGAGCAGTACTTC.

This clonotype appeared many times. V is TRBV20-1 and J is TRBJ2-1; TRBD2 aligns across 10 bases. CDR3 length: 16 residues. V was pared by 0 bases and J by 1 base, with 3 bases of the junction left unmatched. Looked up from germline, CDR1 is DFQATT and CDR2 is SNEGSKA (reference sequence). The CDR3 DNA reads TGCAGTGCTAGAGACGTAGCGGGAGGTTCCTACAATGAGCAGTTCTTC. It codes for CSARDVAGGSYNEQFF.

The chain carries TRBV6-9 and TRBJ1-1; D is uncertain. V was trimmed by 4 bases and J by 7 bases, leaving 10 bases between them. Per germline, CDR1 MNHGY and CDR2 SVAAGI. This CDR3 spans 12 amino acids. Here the CDR3 DNA reads TGTGCCAGCAGTTCCAATGTAAATGAAGCTTTCTTT. Protein sequence: CASSSNVNEAFF.

This sequence joins TRBV10-3 and TRBJ2-3; 9 nucleotides match TRBD2. This CDR3 is 16 amino acids long. V dropped 2 bases and J dropped 3; count of bases not matched to a gene: 6. Germline V gives CDR1 ENHRY, CDR2 SYGVKD. The CDR3 sequence: CAISENPAGGTDTQYF. CDR3 DNA: TGTGCCATCAGTGAGAATCCGGCGGGGGGGACAGATACGCAGTATTTT.

The chain recombines TRBV7-9 with TRBJ2-5; the D gene is possibly TRBD2 (6 bases). Trimming left V 5 bases short and J 5 bases short, with 24 bases between. Germline assignment: CDR1 SEHNR and CDR2 FQNEAQ (reference sequence). The CDR3 has 17 amino acids. This CDR3 is CASSPYAGTLAMETQYF. Here the CDR3 DNA reads TGTGCCAGCAGCCCATACGCTGGGACTCTCGCGATGGAGACCCAGTACTTC.

This clonotype has ten or more counts. The rearrangement links TRBV27 to TRBJ2-1; perhaps TRBD2 as D (7 bases). V shed 2 bases and J shed 4 bases, with 12 bases lying between them. Germline V gene lookup returns CDR1 MNHEY and CDR2 SMNVEV (reference sequence). The CDR3 extends over 15 amino acids. This chain's CDR3 is CASSLRGEGYNEQFF. CDR3 coding DNA: TGTGCCAGCAGTTTAAGGGGGGAGGGATACAATGAGCAGTTCTTC.

The chain recombines TRBV19 with TRBJ2-3, with TRBD2 matching 7 bases. This CDR3 spans 13 amino acids. Germline values: CDR1 LNHDA, CDR2 SQIVND (reference sequence). V gave up 10 bases and J gave up 4 bases; unmatched junction bases: 8. The CDR3 nucleotides are TGTGCCACCCAGCGGGGAGGAGCAGATACGCAGTATTTT. This translates into CATQRGGADTQYF. The full variable domain, completed using reference TRBV19 and TRBJ2-3, is DGGITQSPKYLFRKEGQNVTLSCEQNLNHDAMYWYRQDPGQGLRLIYYSQIVNDFQKGDIAEGYSVSREKKESFPLTVTSAQKNPTAFYLCATQRGGADTQYFGPGTRLTVL.

V and J are TRBV25-1 and TRBJ2-7; D unresolved. The CDR3 extends over 12 amino acids. Trimming left V 5 bases short and J 5 bases short, with 10 bases between. The germline gives CDR1 MGHDK, CDR2 SYGVNS. The CDR3 region is CASSRGENEQYF. For the CDR3, the DNA is TGTGCCAGCAGTAGAGGAGAGAACGAGCAGTACTTC.

This clonotype has a single count. The chain employs TRBV12-5 and TRBJ2-3; no clear D. CDR3 size: 17 residues. Between the trimmed V and J ends, which lost 0 bases and 3 bases, there was a span of 16 bases. Germline CDR1 and CDR2: LGHNT and FRNRAP. As DNA, the CDR3 is TGTGCTAGTGGTTTGGTTATAACACGTGGTTTTACAGATACGCAGTATTTT. Translating it yields CASGLVITRGFTDTQYF.

This clonotype was seen ten or more times. The rearrangement joins TRBV6-5 to TRBJ2-5; the match to TRBD2 covers 11 bases. This CDR3 has 16 amino acids. Germline V CDR1 and CDR2: MNHEY, SVGAGI. J was trimmed by 4 bases and V by 1 base; bases with no gene match: 5. For the CDR3, the DNA is TGTGCCAGCAGTTACTTACAGACTAGCGGGACAGAGACCCAGTACTTC. Amino acid sequence: CASSYLQTSGTETQYF.

This clonotype appeared many times. The junction does not match germline at one end; this may be a read error. J is TRBJ2-1 and V is TRBV20-1, with D maybe TRBD1 (6 bases). CDR1 and CDR2 from the germline V gene are DFQATT and SNEGSKA (reference sequence). This CDR3 is 17 amino acids long. The CDR3 DNA reads as TGCAGTGCTAGAGATCTCCTGAGGGGGAAGATGTACATTGAGCAGTTCTTC. It yields the protein CSARDLLRGKMYIEQFF.

There are a few counts of this clonotype. This chain connects TRBV15 to TRBJ1-1; no clear D gene. The CDR3 sequence is 14 residues long. The germline gives CDR1 LNHNV, CDR2 YYDKDF (reference sequence). V lost 1 base and J 1 base, leaving 7 bases between the germline ends. This chain's CDR3 is CATSRGEQNTEAFF. The CDR3 bases are TGTGCCACCAGCAGAGGGGAACAGAACACTGAAGCTTTCTTT.

This clonotype has a count of ten or more. The chain employs TRBV5-1 and TRBJ2-3; perhaps TRBD2 as D (5 bases). The CDR3 spans 12 residues. Germline CDR1 is SGHRS and CDR2 is YFSETQ. V was trimmed by 3 bases and J by 4 bases, leaving 6 bases between them. The CDR3 reads CASSWRPDTQYF. CDR3 DNA: TGCGCCAGCAGCTGGAGGCCAGATACGCAGTATTTT.

This clonotype was counted ten times or more. The chain couples TRBV20-1 to TRBJ2-1; 12 positions agree with TRBD2. Germline trimming cut 5 bases from V and 3 bases from J; bases unmatched to any gene: 2. Germline-derived CDR1 and CDR2 are DFQATT and SNEGSKA (reference sequence). CDR3 length: 14 amino acids. In DNA form, the CDR3 reads TGCAGTGCTCGACTAGCGGGAGACTACAATGAGCAGTTCTTC. This sequence encodes CSARLAGDYNEQFF.

This clonotype was counted only a few times. The chain combines TRBV20-1 with TRBJ2-7; TRBD2 matches at 8 bases. Germline V gene data show CDR1 as DFQATT and CDR2 as SNEGSKA (reference sequence). This CDR3 contains 13 residues. V lost 2 bases, J lost 2 bases, and 2 bases stayed unmatched. CDR3 nucleotides: TGCAGTGCTAGATACGGGGGGGCCTACGAGCAGTACTTC. As protein: CSARYGGAYEQYF.